Listed below are T cell receptor beta chains from one sample, sequenced in a study of shared clonotypes between healthy human individuals. This table comes from immunoSEQ multiplex PCR, and its TCRdb copy is limited to in-frame clones, with some not included. This table has fewer than 2.5 million clones, 80% to 95% appearing once. The sample was naive CD4+ T cells from PBMCs. All receptors derive from a man in his late teens or twenties in good health. Some clones in this sample may be carry-over from other donors' samples. CDR3s include the opening cysteine and the closing phenylalanine or tryptophan. A D gene is named only where the DNA matches it firmly. Some rows mark clone size as missing; the rest say once, few, many or name a class of expanded clone.

>TRBJ2-2|-|-|TRBV7-8
TGTGCCAGCAGCTTAGGGTTCGTCGGGAGTACGAACACCGGGGAGCTGTTTTTT
CASSLGFVGSTNTGELFF
>TRBJ2-1|TRBD1|-|TRBV7-2
TGTGCCAGCATCGAAAGAGGGGGCATGCTTTACAATGAGCAGTTCTTC
CASIERGGMLYNEQFF
>TRBJ2-1|TRBD1|-|TRBV4-3
TGCGCCAGCAGCCAACTAGGAGGAGGGGACAGGGGCTCCTACAATGAGCAGTTCTTC
CASSQLGGGDRGSYNEQFF
>TRBJ2-5|-|-|TRBV6-1
TGTGCCAGCAGTCGACCCGAGACCCAGTACTTC
CASSRPETQYF
>TRBJ1-6|-|-|TRBV28
TGTGCCAGCAGTCCCGCCGGTCCAATCACCTCACCCCTCCACTTT
CASSPAGPITSPLHF
>TRBJ2-7|TRBD1|-|TRBV28
TGTGCCAGCATCTTGGGGACAGGCTCCTACGAGCAGTACTTC
CASILGTGSYEQYF
>TRBJ1-1|-|-|TRBV7-9
TGTGCCAGCAGTTGGGGAGGGTGGAACACTGAAGCTTTCTTT
CASSWGGWNTEAFF
>TRBJ1-3|-|-|TRBV28
TGTGCCAGCAGTCAATCGCCGGGACCAGCTGGAAACACCATATATTTT
CASSQSPGPAGNTIYF
>TRBJ2-2|TRBD2|-|TRBV27
TGTGCCAGCCGCATAACTAGCGGGAGTACGAACACCGGGGAGCTGTTTTTT
CASRITSGSTNTGELFF
>TRBJ2-3|-|once|TRBV6-6
TGTGCCAGCAGATCCACTAGGGCAGATACGCAGTATTTT
CASRSTRADTQYF
>TRBJ1-1|TRBD1|few|TRBV10-1
TGCGCCAGCAGTCGACAGGGGGCACAGAACACTGAAGCTTTCTTT
CASSRQGAQNTEAFF
>TRBJ2-7|-|-|TRBV15
TGTGCCACCAGCAGAGTCGGTCTGAGGGGCCTCGGATACGAGCAGTACTTC
CATSRVGLRGLGYEQYF
>TRBJ2-3|TRBD2|-|TRBV9
TGTGCCAGCAGCGTAGTCATCGAGGCGGGAGGGCCCTCAGATACGCAGTATTTT
CASSVVIEAGGPSDTQYF
>TRBJ1-1|-|-|TRBV7-3
TGTGCCAGCAGCTTAACCCCCAAGGAGAACACTGAAGCTTTCTTT
CASSLTPKENTEAFF
>TRBJ1-3|-|-|TRBV5-1
TGCGCCAGCAGCTTGGACGGGGGACTGGCTGGAAACACCATATATTTT
CASSLDGGLAGNTIYF
>TRBJ2-2|-|-|TRBV7-9
TGTGCCAGCAGCTTAGCGCTAGGGAACACCGGGGAGCTGTTTTTT
CASSLALGNTGELFF
>TRBJ2-4|TRBD2|-|TRBV28
TGTGCCAGCCAGTTTGGGGGAGGGAGAAACATTCAGTACTTC
CASQFGGGRNIQYF
>TRBJ2-1|TRBD2|-|TRBV2
TGTGCCAGCAGGCCTGTACTAGCGGCCGCGACGAAATACAATGAGCAGTTCTTC
CASRPVLAAATKYNEQFF
>TRBJ2-5|-|-|TRBV19
TGTGCCAGTACCCCCCGCCCCGACCAAGAGACCCAGTACTTC
CASTPRPDQETQYF
>TRBJ1-5|-|-|TRBV27
TGTGCCAGCAGTTTATTATCGGGCGGAATTAATCAGCCCCAGCATTTT
CASSLLSGGINQPQHF
>TRBJ1-1|-|-|TRBV5-5
TGTGCCAGCAGCTTGGATCCGGGGGGCACTGAAGCTTTCTTT
CASSLDPGGTEAFF
>TRBJ2-4|TRBD2|-|TRBV9
TGTGCCAGCAGCCCTGCAAGACTAGCGGGAGGCTCAGCCAAAAACATTCAGTACTTC
CASSPARLAGGSAKNIQYF
>TRBJ2-7|-|once|TRBV9
TGTGCCAGCAGCTCAGTAGATAACCCCTACGAGCAGTACTTC
CASSSVDNPYEQYF
>TRBJ2-1|-|-|TRBV5-1
TGCGCCAGCAGCCAAACCGGGACTGTTCCTTACAATGAGCAGTTCTTC
CASSQTGTVPYNEQFF